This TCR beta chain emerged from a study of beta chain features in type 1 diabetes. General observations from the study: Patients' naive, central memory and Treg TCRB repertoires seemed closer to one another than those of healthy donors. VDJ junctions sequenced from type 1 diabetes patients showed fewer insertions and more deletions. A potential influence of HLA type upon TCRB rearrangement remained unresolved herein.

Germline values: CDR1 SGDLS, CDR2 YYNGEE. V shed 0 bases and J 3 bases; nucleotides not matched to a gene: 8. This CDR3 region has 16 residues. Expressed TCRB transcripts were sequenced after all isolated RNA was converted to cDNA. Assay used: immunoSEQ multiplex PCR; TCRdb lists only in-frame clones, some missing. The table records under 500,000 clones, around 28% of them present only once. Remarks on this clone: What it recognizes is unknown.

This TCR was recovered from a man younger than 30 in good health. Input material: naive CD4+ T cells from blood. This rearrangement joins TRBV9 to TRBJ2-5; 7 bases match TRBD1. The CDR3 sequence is CASSVGLGGGEETQYF. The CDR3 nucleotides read TGTGCCAGCAGCGTAGGATTAGGGGGCGGCGAAGAGACCCAGTACTTC.